Presented here are 7 T cell receptor beta chains from one specimen sequenced in a study of blood T cell repertoires in COVID-19. Some clones are missing from TCRdb's copy, which holds only in-frame ones; the method was immunoSEQ multiplex PCR. The sample lists fewer than 35,000 clones; 85% to 90% were seen once. The sequenced sample was peripheral blood. Receptors originate from a man between 70 and 80 years old with active COVID-19.

The genes are TRBV7-9 and TRBJ2-1; possibly TRBD2 for D (5 bases). V lost 5 bases and J lost 7, with 21 bases in between. The CDR3 length is 16 residues. Germline assignment: CDR1 SEHNR and CDR2 FQNEAQ (reference sequence). CDR3 sequence: CASSATGVRISNEQFF. The DNA of the CDR3 is TGTGCCAGCAGCGCCACCGGGGTAAGAATTAGTAATGAGCAGTTCTTC.

The chain joins TRBV29-1 to TRBJ2-7, with TRBD2 matching 7 bases. CDR3 length: 14 amino acids. Per the germline V gene, CDR1 is SQVTM and CDR2 is ANQGSEA. V lost 7 bases to trimming and J lost 6 bases; unmatched junction nucleotides: 15. CDR3: CSAQRGGLNSEQYF. The CDR3 region has the DNA TGCAGCGCCCAGCGGGGTGGCCTTAATAGCGAGCAGTACTTC.

The chain is built from TRBV15 and TRBJ2-3; 7 bases are a match to TRBD2. Germline V gives CDR1 LNHNV, CDR2 YYDKDF (reference sequence). The CDR3 length is 17 residues. V shed 3 bases and J 0 bases; nucleotides not matched to a gene: 9. The CDR3 loop reads CATSSAGVIPSTDTQYF. The DNA for the CDR3 is TGTGCCACCAGCAGCGCGGGGGTGATCCCTAGCACAGATACGCAGTATTTT.

The chain combines TRBV24-1 with TRBJ2-1, with 7 bases identical to TRBD2. Germline V CDR1 and CDR2: KGHDR, SFDVKD. J lost 3 bases, V lost 1 base, and 2 bases had no gene match. The CDR3 contains 15 residues. The CDR3 DNA is TGTGCCACCAGTGATTTCCGGGGGGTCTACAATGAGCAGTTCTTC. This codes for CATSDFRGVYNEQFF.

The chain has TRBV19 and TRBJ2-2, with 10 bases matching TRBD1. V gave up 6 bases and J gave up 5 bases; unmatched junction bases: 6. From germline, CDR1 is LNHDA and CDR2 SQIVND (reference sequence). The CDR3 consists of 15 residues. CDR3 amino acids: CASRAGTGVTGELFF. CDR3 bases: TGTGCCAGTAGGGCCGGGACAGGGGTAACCGGGGAGCTGTTTTTT.

The chain combines TRBV19 with TRBJ1-2; possibly TRBD1 for D (6 bases). There are 17 residues in the CDR3. The V and J ends lost 3 bases and 1 base respectively, with 18 bases between them. Germline CDR1 LNHDA, CDR2 SQIVND (reference sequence). The CDR3 nucleotides are TGTGCCAGTAGTATGGGGGCCAGGCCTCCCTTTAACTATGGCTACACCTTC. Amino acids: CASSMGARPPFNYGYTF.

This sequence joins TRBV7-8 and TRBJ2-5; D is perhaps TRBD2 (7 bases). Germline V gives CDR1 SGHVS, CDR2 FQNEAQ. Trimming took off 5 bases at V and 5 bases at J, with 21 bases between the two ends. The CDR3 sequence is 16 residues long. The CDR3: CASSPRRGGFPETQYF. The CDR3 DNA sequence: TGTGCCAGCAGCCCAAGGAGGGGGGGCTTTCCCGAGACCCAGTACTTC.